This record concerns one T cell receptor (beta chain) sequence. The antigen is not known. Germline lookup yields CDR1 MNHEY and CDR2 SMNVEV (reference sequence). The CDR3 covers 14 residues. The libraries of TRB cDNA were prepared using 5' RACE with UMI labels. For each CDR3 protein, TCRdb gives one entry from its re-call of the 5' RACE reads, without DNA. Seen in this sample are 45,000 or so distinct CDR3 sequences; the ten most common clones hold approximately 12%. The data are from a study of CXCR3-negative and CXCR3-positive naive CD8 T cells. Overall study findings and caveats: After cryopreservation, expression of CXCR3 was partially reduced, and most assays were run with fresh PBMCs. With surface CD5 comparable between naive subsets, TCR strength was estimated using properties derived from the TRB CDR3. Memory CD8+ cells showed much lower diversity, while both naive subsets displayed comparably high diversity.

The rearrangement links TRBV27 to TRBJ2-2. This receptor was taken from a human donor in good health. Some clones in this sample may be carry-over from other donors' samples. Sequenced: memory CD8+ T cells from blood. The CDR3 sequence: CASSSAGNTGELFF.